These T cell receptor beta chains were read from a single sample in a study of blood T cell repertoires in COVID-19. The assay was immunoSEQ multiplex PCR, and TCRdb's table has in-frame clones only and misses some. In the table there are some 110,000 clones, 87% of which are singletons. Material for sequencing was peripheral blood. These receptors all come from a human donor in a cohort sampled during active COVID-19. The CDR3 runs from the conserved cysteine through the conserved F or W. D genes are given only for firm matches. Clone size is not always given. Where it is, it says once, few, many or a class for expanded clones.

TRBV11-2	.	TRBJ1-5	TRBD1	CASSEIGQGNQPQHF	TGTGCCAGCAGCGAAATAGGACAGGGCAATCAGCCCCAGCATTTT
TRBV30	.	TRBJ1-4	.	CAWSNDRINEKLFF	TGTGCCTGGAGTAACGACAGGATAAATGAAAAACTGTTTTTT
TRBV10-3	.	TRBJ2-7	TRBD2	CAISDPRDTHRTSANEQYF	TGTGCCATCAGTGACCCCCGGGACACACATCGGACTAGCGCGAACGAGCAGTACTTC
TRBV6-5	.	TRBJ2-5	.	CASSTGQGGETQYF	TGTGCCAGCTCTACCGGGCAGGGCGGAGAGACCCAGTACTTC
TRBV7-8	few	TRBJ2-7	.	CASSLPGALYEQYF	TGTGCCAGCAGCTTACCTGGGGCACTTTACGAGCAGTACTTC
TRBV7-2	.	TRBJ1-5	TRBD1	CASSSPRGAGQGNQPQHF	TGTGCCAGCAGCTCCCCCCGGGGCGCGGGACAGGGGAATCAGCCCCAGCATTTT
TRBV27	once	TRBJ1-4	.	CASSLGLDTTNEKLFF	TGTGCCAGCAGTTTAGGACTGGATACAACTAATGAAAAACTGTTTTTT
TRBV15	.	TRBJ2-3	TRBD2	CATSQTSGRTDTQYF	TGTGCCACCTCTCAAACTAGCGGGAGAACAGATACGCAGTATTTT
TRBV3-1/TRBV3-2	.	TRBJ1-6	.	CASSQDPDSPLHF	TGTGCCAGCAGCCAAGATCCGGATTCACCCCTCCACTTT
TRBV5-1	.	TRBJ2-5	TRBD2	CASSLADSGGRGETQYF	TGCGCCAGCAGCTTGGCAGATAGCGGGGGCCGGGGAGAGACCCAGTACTTC
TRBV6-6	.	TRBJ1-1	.	CASSSRDEAFF	TGTGCCAGCAGTAGCAGGGATGAAGCTTTCTTT
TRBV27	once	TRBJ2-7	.	CASSGSELVYEQYF	TGTGCCAGCAGTGGGAGTGAGCTAGTCTACGAGCAGTACTTC
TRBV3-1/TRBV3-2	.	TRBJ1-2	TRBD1	CASSQDPRGQVYGYTF	TGTGCCAGCAGCCAAGACCCCCGCGGACAGGTCTATGGCTACACCTTC
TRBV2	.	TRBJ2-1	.	CASSTLRTGANEQFF	TGTGCCAGCAGCACCTTAAGGACGGGAGCGAATGAGCAGTTCTTC
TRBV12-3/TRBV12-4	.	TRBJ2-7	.	CASSGTGDEQYF	TGTGCCAGCAGCGGGACTGGGGACGAGCAGTACTTC
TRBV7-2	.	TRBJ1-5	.	CASRLSGGNQPQHF	TGTGCCAGCAGACTCTCGGGGGGTAATCAGCCCCAGCATTTT
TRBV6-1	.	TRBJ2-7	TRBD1	CASSEGGTGGYEQYF	TGTGCCAGCAGTGAAGGGGGGACAGGGGGCTACGAGCAGTACTTC
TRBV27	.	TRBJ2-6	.	CASGSGATGANVLTF	TGTGCCAGCGGCTCTGGGGCCACTGGGGCCAACGTCCTGACTTTC
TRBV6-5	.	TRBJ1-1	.	CASSYSPSNTEAFF	TGTGCCAGCAGTTACTCTCCAAGCAACACTGAAGCTTTCTTT
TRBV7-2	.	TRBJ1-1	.	CASSLRGLGSEAFF	TGTGCCAGCAGCTTACGGGGACTTGGTAGTGAAGCTTTCTTT
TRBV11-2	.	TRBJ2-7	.	CASSPTGGGYEQYF	TGTGCCAGCAGCCCCACGGGGGGCGGCTACGAGCAGTACTTC
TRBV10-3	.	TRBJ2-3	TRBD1	CAISPHKAPGGGTDTQYF	TGTGCCATCAGCCCTCACAAGGCCCCAGGGGGCGGGACAGATACGCAGTATTTT
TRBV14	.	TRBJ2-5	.	CASSQAGVGETQYF	TGTGCCAGCAGCCAAGCGGGGGTCGGAGAGACCCAGTACTTC
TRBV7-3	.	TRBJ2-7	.	CASSPSVLREQYF	TGTGCCAGCAGCCCCTCGGTACTACGGGAGCAGTACTTC